These T cell receptor beta chains were read from a single sample in a study of the immune and genomic landscape of osteosarcoma. The assay was immunoSEQ multiplex PCR, and TCRdb's table has in-frame clones only and misses some. The sample lists 2,700 or so clones; roughly 72% were seen once. Sequenced input: tumor tissue from a local recurrence in the femur. The receptor source for this set is a young man with osteosarcoma. Each CDR3 is given with its conserved first and last residue. The order of the fields is CDR3 protein, CDR3 DNA, D gene, V gene, clone size, J gene. D genes are given only for firm matches. A clone size is listed for some rows: how often the clone was seen (once, few, many), or a class if it is expanded.

CDR3: CASSSVNLGQNYEQYF
DNA: TGTGCCAGCAGCTCAGTTAACTTGGGACAGAACTACGAGCAGTACTTC
D: TRBD1
V: TRBV9
size: NA
J: TRBJ2-7

CDR3: CASSGSGRVNEQFF
DNA: TGTGCCAGCAGTGGTAGCGGGAGAGTAAATGAGCAGTTCTTC
D: TRBD2
V: TRBV2
size: NA
J: TRBJ2-1

CDR3: CASSPPGHKNTEAFF
DNA: TGTGCCAGCAGCCCTCCGGGACACAAGAACACTGAAGCTTTCTTT
D: NA
V: TRBV7-9
size: NA
J: TRBJ1-1

CDR3: CASSYRERQPQHF
DNA: TGTGCCAGCAGTTACAGGGAGAGGCAGCCCCAGCATTTT
D: NA
V: TRBV6-6
size: NA
J: TRBJ1-5

CDR3: CASSLFPSGGANTGELFF
DNA: TGCGCCAGCAGCTTGTTCCCTAGCGGGGGGGCGAACACCGGGGAGCTGTTTTTT
D: TRBD2
V: TRBV5-1
size: NA
J: TRBJ2-2

CDR3: CASSPSGGTDTQYF
DNA: TGTGCCAGCAGTCCCTCAGGGGGCACAGATACGCAGTATTTT
D: NA
V: TRBV6-6
size: NA
J: TRBJ2-3

CDR3: CASSFRGSPEAFF
DNA: TGTGCCAGCAGCTTTAGAGGATCCCCTGAAGCTTTCTTT
D: NA
V: TRBV5-5
size: NA
J: TRBJ1-1

CDR3: CASSLSTGVYQPQHF
DNA: TGTGCCAGCAGCTTATCTACAGGGGTTTACCAGCCCCAGCATTTT
D: TRBD1
V: TRBV7-8
size: few
J: TRBJ1-5

CDR3: CSVKPTGGYGYTF
DNA: TGCAGCGTTAAACCGACAGGGGGCTATGGCTACACCTTC
D: TRBD1
V: TRBV29-1
size: NA
J: TRBJ1-2

CDR3: CASSYSAASGSYEQYF
DNA: TGTGCCAGCAGCTACTCAGCTGCTAGCGGGAGCTACGAGCAGTACTTC
D: TRBD2
V: TRBV5-6
size: NA
J: TRBJ2-7

CDR3: CASSRVGQLRTEAFF
DNA: TGTGCCAGCAGTCGAGTAGGACAGTTGCGCACTGAAGCTTTCTTT
D: NA
V: TRBV13
size: NA
J: TRBJ1-1